The table lists the clone carrying this TCR beta chain with a count of one. Its specificity is unknown. This sample includes further DNA sequences coding for the same CDR3. The ends were cut back, 2 bases at V and 2 bases at J, with 7 bases in the middle. This CDR3 is 13 amino acids long. Germline V CDR1 and CDR2: SGHRS, YFSETQ. This record belongs to a study of shared clonotypes between healthy human individuals. Method: immunoSEQ multiplex PCR; TCRdb's copy keeps in-frame clones and lacks some. Of 1,500,000 or so clones listed, 98% are singletons. Points from the study as a whole: Only a few donors were included, so the genetic and exposure-history diversity represented was limited.

Sequencing was done on a sample of naive CD4+ T cells sorted from blood. The subset here: CD45RA+ positively selected. The J gene is TRBJ2-5, the V gene TRBV5-1; no clear D gene. This sequence was found in a man aged 30 to 39 in good health. The chain's CDR3 is CASSLSPQETQYF. DNA of the CDR3: TGCGCCAGCAGCTTAAGTCCACAAGAGACCCAGTACTTC.